The 10 T cell receptor beta chains in this list originate from one sample, sequenced in a study of early T cells in non-severe SARS-CoV-2 infection. Each CDR3 protein gets one entry after TCRdb re-called the 5' RACE reads with MiXCR. There are roughly 43,000 distinct CDR3 sequences in the sample; around 23% occur only once, and just over 4.5% lies in the top ten. The material sequenced was whole blood, taken at baseline. Receptor source: an adult who was a healthcare worker with PCR-confirmed SARS-CoV-2 infection or an uninfected control (not recorded which).

The rearrangement uses TRBV7-9 and TRBJ2-2, with D unresolved. This CDR3 spans 14 amino acids. Germline V gene sequence: CDR1 SEHNR, CDR2 FQNEAQ (reference sequence). V lost 4 bases, J lost 7 bases, and 13 bases lay in between. Here the CDR3 reads CASSSEPHFGELFF. The CDR3 bases are TGTGCCAGCAGCTCCGAACCACACTTCGGGGAGCTGTTTTTT.

This clonotype has a handful of counts. This chain joins TRBV12-3 or TRBV12-4 and TRBJ1-2; a possible D gene is TRBD1 (5 bases). Trimming removed 0 bases from V and 4 bases from J, with 12 bases in between. The CDR3 has 15 residues. As DNA, the CDR3 is TGTGCCAGCAGTTTAGCAGGGGCGGTTTCCTATGGCTACACCTTC. Protein product: CASSLAGAVSYGYTF.

This clonotype has more than one count but fewer than ten. The chain combines TRBV9 with TRBJ2-7, with TRBD1 matching over 7 bases. CDR3 length: 13 amino acids. Germline CDR1 reads SGDLS; CDR2 reads YYNGEE. V was clipped by 2 bases and J by 7 bases; unmatched bases: 6. The CDR3 reads CASSVAGGWEQYF. The CDR3 DNA is TGTGCCAGCAGCGTTGCAGGGGGTTGGGAGCAGTACTTC.

This clonotype occurred a few times. CDR3 bases: TGTGCCAGCAGAGGAGGGGGCACCGGGGAGCTGTTTTTT. Its translation: CASRGGGTGELFF. The chain joins TRBV7-8 to TRBJ2-2; perhaps D is TRBD1 or TRBD2 (6 bases each). Trimming shortened V by 6 bases and J by 4 bases, and 9 bases separated the two germline ends. The germline V gene encodes CDR1 SGHVS and CDR2 FQNEAQ. The CDR3 is 13 amino acids.

This clonotype was counted ten times or more. V gene TRBV4-3 combines with J gene TRBJ1-5; D perhaps matches TRBD1 (6 bases). Trimming stripped 0 bases from V and 2 bases from J, with 8 bases between. The CDR3 totals 15 residues. The germline V gene has CDR1 LGHNA and CDR2 YSLEER. The CDR3 spells CASSQDYRGNQPQHF. The CDR3 DNA is TGCGCCAGCAGCCAAGATTACAGGGGCAATCAGCCCCAGCATTTT.

Many counts were recorded for this clonotype. The chain uses TRBV7-6 and TRBJ1-4; D ambiguous. Germline CDR1 SGHVS, CDR2 FNYEAQ. Trimming removed 5 bases from V and 2 bases from J, with 9 bases in between. The CDR3 is 14 amino acids. This CDR3 reads CASSEDRTNEKLFF. For the CDR3, the DNA is TGTGCCAGCAGCGAAGATCGGACTAATGAAAAACTGTTTTTT.

This clonotype was found many times. V is TRBV28 and J is TRBJ1-1; no reliable D call. Looked up from germline, CDR1 is MDHEN and CDR2 is SYDVKM. The CDR3 totals 12 residues. V was clipped by 6 bases and J by 0 bases, with 5 bases between them. CDR3 sequence (DNA): TGTGCCAGCAGGCGCATGAACACTGAAGCTTTCTTT. Translation gives CASRRMNTEAFF.

V and J are TRBV6-1 and TRBJ2-1; 7 positions agree with TRBD2. Germline V gene data show CDR1 as MNHNS and CDR2 as SASEGT. With V trimmed by 4 bases and J by 7 bases, 13 bases remained unmatched. The CDR3 runs 16 residues. The CDR3 is CASSGDGGGVGNEQFF. In DNA, the CDR3 is TGTGCCAGCAGTGGAGATGGCGGGGGTGTGGGGAATGAGCAGTTCTTC.

The rearrangement uses TRBV3-1 and TRBJ2-7; 7 positions agree with TRBD1. V shed 3 bases, J shed 5 bases, and the junction held 10 bases outside the gene matches. CDR1 is LGHDT, CDR2 YNNKEL, per germline (reference sequence). The CDR3 extends over 15 amino acids. The CDR3 DNA reads TGTGCCAGCAGCCACCAAAGGACAGGTTCAAACGAGCAGTACTTC. Protein sequence: CASSHQRTGSNEQYF.

This chain links TRBV18 with TRBJ1-2; no firm D call. Germline V gives CDR1 KGHSH, CDR2 LQKENI. V lost 2 bases to trimming and J lost 4 bases, with 8 bases between them. This CDR3 has 13 amino acids. Here the CDR3 DNA reads TGTGCCAGCTCACCAGGGGAGGCCTATGGCTACACCTTC. This sequence encodes CASSPGEAYGYTF.